Presented here are 11 T cell receptor beta chains from one specimen sequenced in a study of cytomegalovirus exposure and HLA in healthy donors. PCR employed 60 Vbeta and 13 Jbeta primers. The protocol was immunoSEQ multiplex PCR, while the TCRdb copy is restricted to in-frame clones and leaves out a portion. The table shows some 120,000 clones, with roughly 78% occurring only once. The sequencing sample was made of PBMCs. The receptors were gathered from a young man in good health and CMV-seropositive.

This clone was counted between two and nine times. CDR3 coding DNA: TGTGCCTGGAGTTTGACAGGGGCCTACTACGAGCAGTACTTC. Translation: CAWSLTGAYYEQYF. The chain joins TRBV30 to TRBJ2-7; 8 positions agree with TRBD1. Germline V gene data show CDR1 as GTSNPN and CDR2 as SVGIG (reference sequence). V was pared by 2 bases and J by 3 bases, with 6 bases of the junction left unmatched. This CDR3 has 14 amino acids.

The V gene is TRBV9, the J gene TRBJ1-6, with 10 nucleotides matching TRBD1. The CDR3 consists of 16 residues. The V gene's germline CDR1 is SGDLS and CDR2 YYNGEE. V trimming: 5 bases; J trimming: 8 bases; junction bases outside the gene matches: 10. DNA of the CDR3: TGTGCCAGCAGTGCGTCCGGGACAGGGGCTCATTCACCCCTCCACTTT. Translated, it gives CASSASGTGAHSPLHF. The full variable domain, completed using reference TRBV9 and TRBJ1-6, is DSGVTQTPKHLITATGQRVTLRCSPRSGDLSVYWYQQSLDQGLQFLIQYYNGEERAKGNILERFSAQQFPDLHSELNLSSLELGDSALYFCASSASGTGAHSPLHFGNGTRLTVT.

This chain joins TRBV27 and TRBJ2-1; 9 bases are shared with TRBD1. Trimming at V came to 4 bases and at J to 4 bases, leaving 8 bases not matched to a gene. There are 16 residues in the CDR3. Germline V CDR1 and CDR2: MNHEY, SMNVEV (reference sequence). The CDR3 loop is CASSYVGQGGYNEQFF. The CDR3 DNA reads as TGTGCCAGCAGTTACGTGGGACAGGGAGGTTACAATGAGCAGTTCTTC.

The chain has TRBV5-1 and TRBJ2-7, with TRBD1 matching over 11 bases. V lost 0 bases, J lost 1 base, and 3 bases stayed unmatched. The CDR3 runs 16 residues. From germline, CDR1 is SGHRS and CDR2 YFSETQ. The CDR3 coding sequence is TGCGCCAGCAGCTTGGTGGGACAGGGGGGGTCCTACGAGCAGTACTTC. This encodes CASSLVGQGGSYEQYF. The full variable domain, its missing parts supplied by reference TRBV5-1 and TRBJ2-7, is KAGVTQTPRYLIKTRGQQVTLSCSPISGHRSVSWYQQTPGQGLQFLFEYFSETQRNKGNFPGRFSGRQFSNSRSEMNVSTLELGDSALYLCASSLVGQGGSYEQYFGPGTRLTVT.

The rearrangement uses TRBV7-8 and TRBJ2-2; the D gene is possibly TRBD1 (6 bases). The CDR3 is 15 amino acids. The ends were cut back, 5 bases at V and 4 bases at J, with 14 bases in the middle. Germline lookup yields CDR1 SGHVS and CDR2 FQNEAQ. The CDR3 loop is CASSLPTTGTGELFF. Written as DNA, the CDR3 is TGTGCCAGCAGCCTCCCTACGACAGGCACCGGGGAGCTGTTTTTT.

This chain links TRBV10-2 with TRBJ1-1, with 7 bases aligning to TRBD1. This CDR3 is built from 15 residues. Germline assignment: CDR1 WSHSY and CDR2 SAAADI. V was clipped by 2 bases and J by 1 base; unmatched bases: 4. This chain's CDR3 is CASSERTGPNTEAFF. The CDR3 region has the DNA TGCGCCAGCAGTGAGAGGACAGGACCGAACACTGAAGCTTTCTTT.

V usage is TRBV15 and J usage is TRBJ1-2; 7 bases are shared with TRBD1. The CDR3 is 12 amino acids. Germline-derived CDR1 and CDR2 are LNHNV and YYDKDF (reference sequence). Germline trimming cut 3 bases from V and 7 bases from J; bases unmatched to any gene: 2. The CDR3 protein is CATSRGQIGYTF. CDR3 in DNA: TGTGCCACCAGCAGGGGACAGATTGGCTACACCTTC.

This rearrangement joins TRBV5-1 to TRBJ1-2; 8 nucleotides agree with TRBD1. The junction had 0 bases not matched to a gene; V was cut back by 7 bases and J by 4 bases. The CDR3 has 11 amino acids. Germline CDR1 reads SGHRS; CDR2 reads YFSETQ. DNA for the CDR3: TGCGCCAGCGGGACAGGCTATGGCTACACCTTC. This gives the protein CASGTGYGYTF.

The V gene is TRBV6-1, the J gene TRBJ1-5; 8 nucleotides line up with TRBD1. The J segment lost 5 bases and the V segment lost 5 bases, leaving 5 bases of the junction unmatched. The CDR3 length is 14 residues. The germline V gene encodes CDR1 MNHNS and CDR2 SASEGT. The CDR3 reads CASSSDRAYQPQHF. CDR3 sequence (DNA): TGTGCCAGCAGTTCGGACAGGGCGTATCAGCCCCAGCATTTT.

The V gene is TRBV18, the J gene TRBJ2-7; 9 bases match TRBD1. The germline gives CDR1 KGHSH, CDR2 LQKENI. V trimming: 2 bases; J trimming: 5 bases; junction bases outside the gene matches: 4. The CDR3 has 14 residues. The CDR3 region is CASSPEGQGHEQYF. CDR3 in DNA: TGTGCCAGCTCACCAGAGGGACAGGGCCACGAGCAGTACTTC.

V usage is TRBV6-4 and J usage is TRBJ1-6; a weak D match, TRBD1 (6 bases). This CDR3 is 15 amino acids long. V lost 10 bases and J lost 5, with 18 bases in between. Germline CDR1 reads MRHNA; CDR2 reads SNTAGT. CDR3 DNA: TGTGCCAACGAACTACCGGGACACCATAATTCACCCCTCCACTTT. As protein: CANELPGHHNSPLHF.